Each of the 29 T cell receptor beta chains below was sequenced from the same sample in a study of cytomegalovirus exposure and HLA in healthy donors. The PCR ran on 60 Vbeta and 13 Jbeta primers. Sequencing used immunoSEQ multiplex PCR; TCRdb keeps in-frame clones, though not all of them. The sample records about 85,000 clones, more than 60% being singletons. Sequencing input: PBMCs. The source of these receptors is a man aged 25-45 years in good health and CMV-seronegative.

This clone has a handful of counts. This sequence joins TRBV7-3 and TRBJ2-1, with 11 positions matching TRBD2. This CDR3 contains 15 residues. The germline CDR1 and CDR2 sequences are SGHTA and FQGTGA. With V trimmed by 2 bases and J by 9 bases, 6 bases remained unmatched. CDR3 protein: CASSLLLAGAGEQFF. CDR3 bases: TGTGCCAGCAGCTTATTACTAGCGGGAGCGGGTGAGCAGTTCTTC.

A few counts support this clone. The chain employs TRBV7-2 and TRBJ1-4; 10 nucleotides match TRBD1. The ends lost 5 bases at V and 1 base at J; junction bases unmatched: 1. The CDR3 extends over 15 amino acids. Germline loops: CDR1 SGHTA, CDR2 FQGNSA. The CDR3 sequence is CASSGQGGTNEKLFF. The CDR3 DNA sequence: TGTGCCAGCAGCGGACAGGGGGGAACTAATGAAAAACTGTTTTTT.

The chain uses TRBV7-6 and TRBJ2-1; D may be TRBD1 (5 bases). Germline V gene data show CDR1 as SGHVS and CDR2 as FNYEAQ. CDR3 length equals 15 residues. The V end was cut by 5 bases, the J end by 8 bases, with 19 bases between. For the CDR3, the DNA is TGTGCCAGCAGCCCGACCCGGGTCGAGACAGATGAGCAGTTCTTC. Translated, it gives CASSPTRVETDEQFF.

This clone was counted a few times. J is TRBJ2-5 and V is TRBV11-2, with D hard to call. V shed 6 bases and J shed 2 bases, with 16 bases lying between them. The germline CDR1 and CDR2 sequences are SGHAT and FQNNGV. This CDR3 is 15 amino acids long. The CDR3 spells CASRLEPARQETQYF. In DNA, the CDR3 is TGTGCCAGCAGACTTGAACCTGCCAGGCAAGAGACCCAGTACTTC.

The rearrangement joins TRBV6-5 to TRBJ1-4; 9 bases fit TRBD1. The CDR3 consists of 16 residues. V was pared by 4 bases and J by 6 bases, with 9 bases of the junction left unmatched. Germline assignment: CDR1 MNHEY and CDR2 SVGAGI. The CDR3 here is CASSSRWDRDYEKLFF. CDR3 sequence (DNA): TGTGCCAGCAGTTCTCGATGGGACAGGGATTATGAAAAACTGTTTTTT.

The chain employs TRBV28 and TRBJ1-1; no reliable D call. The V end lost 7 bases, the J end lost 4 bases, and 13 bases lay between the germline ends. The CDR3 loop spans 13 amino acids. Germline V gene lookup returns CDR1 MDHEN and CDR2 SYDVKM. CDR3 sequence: CASTVGAPTEAFF. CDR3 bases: TGTGCCAGCACCGTCGGTGCCCCCACTGAAGCTTTCTTT.

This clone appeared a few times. CDR3 DNA: TGTGCCAGCAGCTTAGCTCCGGGTTCCGGGGAGCTGTTTTTT. It codes for CASSLAPGSGELFF. V is TRBV7-3 and J is TRBJ2-2; D gene unclear. V lost 2 bases, J lost 6 bases, and 10 bases lay in between. This CDR3 is 14 amino acids long. In germline, CDR1 is SGHTA, CDR2 FQGTGA.

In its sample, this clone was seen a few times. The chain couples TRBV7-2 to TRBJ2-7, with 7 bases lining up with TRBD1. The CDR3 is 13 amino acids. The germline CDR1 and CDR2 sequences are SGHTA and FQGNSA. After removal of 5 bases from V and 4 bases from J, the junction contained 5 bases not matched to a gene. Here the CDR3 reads CASSDRVTYEQYF. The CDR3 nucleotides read TGTGCCAGCAGCGACAGGGTTACGTACGAGCAGTACTTC.

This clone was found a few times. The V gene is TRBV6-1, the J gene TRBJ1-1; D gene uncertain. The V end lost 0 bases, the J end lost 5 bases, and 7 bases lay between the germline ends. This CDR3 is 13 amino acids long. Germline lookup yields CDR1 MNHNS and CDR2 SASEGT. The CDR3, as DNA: TGTGCCAGCAGTGAAGCGCGGGGAACTGAAGCTTTCTTT. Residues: CASSEARGTEAFF.

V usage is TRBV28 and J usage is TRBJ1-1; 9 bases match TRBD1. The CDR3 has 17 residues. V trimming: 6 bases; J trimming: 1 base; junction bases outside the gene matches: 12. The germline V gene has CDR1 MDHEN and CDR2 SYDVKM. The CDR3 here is CASSRGQGRTRNTEAFF. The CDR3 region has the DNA TGTGCCAGCAGCCGAGGACAGGGGAGGACAAGGAACACTGAAGCTTTCTTT.

CDR3 sequence: CASSPRQGAENTIYF. CDR3 DNA: TGTGCCAGCAGCCCAAGACAGGGGGCGGAAAACACCATATATTTT. The chain joins TRBV9 to TRBJ1-3; 10 nucleotides match TRBD1. Germline V gives CDR1 SGDLS, CDR2 YYNGEE. This CDR3 has 15 amino acids. V lost 4 bases, J lost 6 bases, and 7 bases stayed unmatched.

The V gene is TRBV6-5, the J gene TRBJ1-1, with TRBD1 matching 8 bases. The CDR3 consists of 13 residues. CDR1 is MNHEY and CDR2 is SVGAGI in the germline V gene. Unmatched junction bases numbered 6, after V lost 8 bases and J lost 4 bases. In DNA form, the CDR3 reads TGTGCCAGCGGTTGGACAGGGACCACTGAAGCTTTCTTT. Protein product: CASGWTGTTEAFF.

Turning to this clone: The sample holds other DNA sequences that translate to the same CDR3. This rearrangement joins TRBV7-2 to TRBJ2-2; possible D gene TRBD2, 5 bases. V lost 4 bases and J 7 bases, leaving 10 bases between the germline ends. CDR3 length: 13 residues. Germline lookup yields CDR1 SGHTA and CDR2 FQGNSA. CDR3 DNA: TGTGCCAGCAGCTACCGAGGAGGCGGGGAGCTGTTTTTT. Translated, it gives CASSYRGGGELFF.

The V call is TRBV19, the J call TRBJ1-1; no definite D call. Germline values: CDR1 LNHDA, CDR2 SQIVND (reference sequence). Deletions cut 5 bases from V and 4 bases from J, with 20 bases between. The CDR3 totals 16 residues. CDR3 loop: CASSVGGMGKGTEAFF. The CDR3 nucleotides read TGTGCCAGTAGTGTTGGAGGGATGGGAAAAGGCACTGAAGCTTTCTTT.

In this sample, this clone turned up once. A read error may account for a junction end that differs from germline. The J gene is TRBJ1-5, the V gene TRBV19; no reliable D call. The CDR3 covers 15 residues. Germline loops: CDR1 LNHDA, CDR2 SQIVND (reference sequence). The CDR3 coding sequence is TGTGCCGGTAGCCCCAGGAGGATCGGCAATCAGCCCCAGCATTTT. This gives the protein CAGSPRRIGNQPQHF.

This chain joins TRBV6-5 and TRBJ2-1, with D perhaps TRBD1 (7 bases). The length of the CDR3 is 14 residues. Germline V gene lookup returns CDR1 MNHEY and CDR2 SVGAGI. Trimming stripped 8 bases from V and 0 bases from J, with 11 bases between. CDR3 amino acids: CASRRDSSYNEQFF. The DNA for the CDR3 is TGTGCCAGCCGGAGGGACAGCTCCTACAATGAGCAGTTCTTC.

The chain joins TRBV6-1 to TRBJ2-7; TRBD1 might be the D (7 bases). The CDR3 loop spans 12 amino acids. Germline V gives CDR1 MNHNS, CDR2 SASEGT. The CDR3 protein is CTGGQRRYEQYF. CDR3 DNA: TGTACCGGGGGACAGCGAAGGTACGAGCAGTACTTC.

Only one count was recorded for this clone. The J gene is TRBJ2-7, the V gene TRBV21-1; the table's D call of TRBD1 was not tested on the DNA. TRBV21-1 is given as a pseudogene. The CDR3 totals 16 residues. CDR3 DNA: TGTGCCAGCAACCAACTGGGGCGGCCCTGGCACTACGAGCAGTACTTC. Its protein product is CASNQLGRPWHYEQYF.

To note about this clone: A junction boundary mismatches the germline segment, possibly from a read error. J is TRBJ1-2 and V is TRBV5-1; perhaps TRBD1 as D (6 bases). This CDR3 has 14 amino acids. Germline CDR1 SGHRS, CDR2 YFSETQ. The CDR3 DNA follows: TGCGCCAACAGCTTGTCAGGGGTAGACTATGGCTACACCTTC. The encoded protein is CANSLSGVDYGYTF. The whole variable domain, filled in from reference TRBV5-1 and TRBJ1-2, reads KAGVTQTPRYLIKTRGQQVTLSCSPISGHRSVSWYQQTPGQGLQFLFEYFSETQRNKGNFPGRFSGRQFSNSRSEMNVSTLELGDSALYLCANSLSGVDYGYTFGSGTRLTVV.

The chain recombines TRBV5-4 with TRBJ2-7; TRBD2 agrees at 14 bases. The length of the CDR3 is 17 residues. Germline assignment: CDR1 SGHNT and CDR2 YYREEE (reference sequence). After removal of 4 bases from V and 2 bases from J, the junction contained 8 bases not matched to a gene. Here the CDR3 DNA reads TGTGCCAGCAGCCCGGGACTAGCGGGAGCAGGGGCCTACGAGCAGTACTTC. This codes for CASSPGLAGAGAYEQYF.

This CDR3 is CAWNRGTGSSYEQYF. The CDR3 DNA reads TGTGCCTGGAACAGGGGGACAGGGTCATCCTACGAGCAGTACTTC. The genes are TRBV30 and TRBJ2-7; 9 bases line up with TRBD1. J lost 1 base, V lost 4 bases, and 8 bases had no gene match. The CDR3 contains 15 residues. The germline V gene has CDR1 GTSNPN and CDR2 SVGIG (reference sequence).

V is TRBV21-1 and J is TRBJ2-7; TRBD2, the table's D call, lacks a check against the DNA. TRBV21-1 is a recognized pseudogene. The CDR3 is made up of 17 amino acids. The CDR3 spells CASSKVKGTDDSYEQYF. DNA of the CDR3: TGTGCCAGCAGCAAAGTTAAAGGGACTGATGACTCCTACGAGCAGTACTTC.

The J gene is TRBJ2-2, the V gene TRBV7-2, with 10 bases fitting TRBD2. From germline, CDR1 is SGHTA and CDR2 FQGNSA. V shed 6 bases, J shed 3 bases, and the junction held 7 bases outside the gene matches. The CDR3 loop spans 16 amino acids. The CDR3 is CASSRDLAGDTGELFF. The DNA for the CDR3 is TGTGCCAGCAGTCGAGATCTAGCGGGAGACACCGGGGAGCTGTTTTTT.

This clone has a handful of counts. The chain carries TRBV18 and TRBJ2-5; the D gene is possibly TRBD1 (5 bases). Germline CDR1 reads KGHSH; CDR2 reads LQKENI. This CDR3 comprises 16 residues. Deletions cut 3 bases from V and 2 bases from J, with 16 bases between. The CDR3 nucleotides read TGTGCCAGCTCACCGTCCTCCAGGGCTAGGCAAGAGACCCAGTACTTC. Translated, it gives CASSPSSRARQETQYF.

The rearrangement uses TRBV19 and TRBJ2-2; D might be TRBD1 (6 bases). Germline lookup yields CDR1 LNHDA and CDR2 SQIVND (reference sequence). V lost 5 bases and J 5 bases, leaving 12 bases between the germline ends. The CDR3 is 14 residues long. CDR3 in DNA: TGTGCCAGTAGTTCACAAACAGGGACCGGGGAGCTGTTTTTT. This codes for CASSSQTGTGELFF.

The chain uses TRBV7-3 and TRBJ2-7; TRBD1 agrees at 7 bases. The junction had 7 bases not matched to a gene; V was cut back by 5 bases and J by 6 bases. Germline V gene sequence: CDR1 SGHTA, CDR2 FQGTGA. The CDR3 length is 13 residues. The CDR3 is CASSGQTGAEQYF. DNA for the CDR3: TGTGCCAGCAGCGGGCAAACAGGGGCCGAGCAGTACTTC.

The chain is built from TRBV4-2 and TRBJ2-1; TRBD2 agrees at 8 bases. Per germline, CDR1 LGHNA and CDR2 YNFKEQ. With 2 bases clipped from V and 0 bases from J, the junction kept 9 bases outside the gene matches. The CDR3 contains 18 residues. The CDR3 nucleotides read TGTGCCAGCAGCCAACAACCGGGACTAGGGGGCTCCTACAATGAGCAGTTCTTC. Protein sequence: CASSQQPGLGGSYNEQFF.

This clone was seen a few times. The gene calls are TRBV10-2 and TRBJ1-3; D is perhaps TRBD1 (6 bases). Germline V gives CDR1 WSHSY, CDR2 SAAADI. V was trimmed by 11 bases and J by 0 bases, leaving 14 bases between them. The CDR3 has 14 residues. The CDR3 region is CASYRAFSGNTIYF. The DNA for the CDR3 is TGCGCCTCCTACAGGGCCTTCTCTGGAAACACCATATATTTT.

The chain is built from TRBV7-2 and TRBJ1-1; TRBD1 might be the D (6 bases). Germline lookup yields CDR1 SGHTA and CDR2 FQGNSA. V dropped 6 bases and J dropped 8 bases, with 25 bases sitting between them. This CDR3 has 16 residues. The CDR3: CASSKDRHQSIAEAFF. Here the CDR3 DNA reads TGTGCCAGCAGTAAGGACAGACACCAATCAATCGCAGAAGCTTTCTTT. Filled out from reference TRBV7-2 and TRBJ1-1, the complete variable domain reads GAGVSQSPSNKVTEKGKDVELRCDPISGHTALYWYRQSLGQGLEFLIYFQGNSAPDKSGLPSDRFSAERTGGSVSTLTIQRTQQEDSAVYLCASSKDRHQSIAEAFFGQGTRLTVV.